This T cell receptor (beta chain) is drawn from a study of breast tumors, draining lymph nodes, adjacent tissues listed by TCRdb under 2016. Notes on the research overall: Breast cancer patients provided tumor, adjacent nontumor tissue and axillary lymph nodes, and the study compared the TCR beta repertoires across these three sources. In human breast cancer, the study set out to assess how tumor, surrounding tissue and draining lymph node repertoires relate to one another and whether T cells might be exchanged between them.

This clonotype was observed at least ten times. It has no known antigen specificity. Base-call qualities are not available, and no considerably larger clone is one nucleotide away. What the authors observed across the whole study: The data were considered consistent with the idea that most tumor T cells come from the lymph node and then expand in tumor tissue. The similarity between tumor and nontumor tissue repertoires was significantly greater in luminal-like breast cancer than in basal-like breast cancer. Tumors showed preferential V and J gene usage, and their T-cell repertoire diversity fell below that of lymph nodes yet above that of nontumor tissue. The study presented the conclusion that tumor T cells originate in lymph nodes as consistent with a hypothesis, not as something directly demonstrated.

Via the germline V gene (reference sequence), CDR1 is LGHDT and CDR2 YNNKEL. Measured from the cysteine to the phenylalanine, the CDR3 is 15 residues long. The read is trimmed to its CDR3 DNA, 45 bases read in frame from base 1. Cut back by 1 base and 5 bases, the V and J ends lie 14 bases apart. The reads were generated on an Illumina HiSeq 2000. Multiplex PCR amplification was used to build the TCR beta chain libraries. High-throughput sequencing was used to analyze the amplified TCR beta chain products. TCRdb itself trimmed the public reads at Q25 with fastp, ran MiXCR and retained productive beta chains. Entries that share a CDR3 protein sequence are merged under the most common genes and DNA. For this sample the table gives about 47,000 distinct CDR3 sequences, of which under 30% were detected only once. More than 6.5% of the sample is in the top ten clones.

The V and J segments used are TRBV3-1 and TRBJ2-5; the D gene is not confidently resolved. The TCR sequence derives from a female donor with breast cancer. Some clones in this sample may be carry-over from other donors' samples. Sequencing was performed on breast tumor tissue. CDR3 loop: CASSQAGWLAETQYF. The sequence in DNA is TGTGCCAGCAGCCAAGCCGGGTGGCTGGCGGAGACCCAGTACTTC.